This entry concerns a single TCR beta chain. Its recognized antigen is unknown. No base-level quality is on record; no much larger clone is a single base apart. This specimen comes from a study of blood T cell repertoires in COVID-19 (dated by TCRdb to about 2020). About the full investigation: Samples covering the acute and convalescent phases of COVID-19 were provided by collaborators in the United States, Italy and Spain. Sample metadata almost always included a de-identified subject ID, COVID-19 status, age in years and sex. Where available, HLA class I and class II types were taken from metadata supplied by the sample provider and were not determined by assay-based typing. The dataset comprised deeply sampled blood TCRbeta repertoires from subjects exposed to, actively infected with, or recovered from COVID-19. The material from the prospective study consisted of cDNA or gDNA derived from T cells, B-cell-depleted T cells, or PBMCs. Samples were obtained from the ongoing ImmuneRACE study (first 160 participants) and from 1,254 subjects provided by 6 global collaborators. The repertoires were released in a freely available public database meant as a resource for research on the immune response to SARS-CoV-2. Points the paper makes about the study in general: Clinical and demographic metadata were provided uncurated, with the amount varying by source and participant.

V loses 7 bases, J loses 8 bases, and the germline ends lie 17 bases apart. The germline V gene (reference sequence) gives CDR1 as MNHEY and CDR2 as SMNVEV. The CDR3 spans 13 residues, from the cysteine through the phenylalanine. Here the CDR3 DNA is all that survives: 39 bases in frame from base 1. Each collaborating institution followed its own protocols to collect whole blood in K2EDTA tubes. For TCRbeta analysis, collaborators shipped samples in one of three forms: frozen whole blood, isolated PBMCs, or DNA extracted from either of those sample types. TCRbeta CDR3 regions were amplified from genomic DNA by means of the immunoSEQ Assay, a bias-controlled multiplex PCR. As for the original processing: The number of nucleated cells in each sample was estimated by amplification of reference gene primers within the assay. Sequence reads were collapsed and filtered to measure the absolute abundance of every unique TCRbeta CDR3 rearrangement. For each sample, productive Simpson clonality was calculated by taking the square root of Simpson's diversity index across productive rearrangements. TCRdb's version of the immuneACCESS table is confined to in-frame rearrangements and falls short of the full clone set. An unresolved V gene accounts for under half of the shortfall where checked; the remainder is of unknown origin. That table is the source of V, J and clone size, and D and trimming were worked out from the DNA. For this sample the table gives roughly 50,000 clones, of which 75% to 90% were detected only once. Together, the top ten hold roughly an eighth of the sample.

Sequencing used peripheral blood. The chain links TRBV27 with TRBJ1-1; TRBD1 is perhaps the D gene, given 6 matching bases. This TCR was recovered from a woman aged 60 to 75 with active COVID-19. At the DNA level, the sequence is TGTGCCAGCACCAAACAGGGCGCGAAAGAAGCTTTCTTT. Translated, this gives CASTKQGAKEAFF.